A single sample is the source of the 15 T cell receptor beta chains below, sequenced in a study of blood T cell repertoires in COVID-19. Clones were read by immunoSEQ multiplex PCR, and TCRdb kept only the in-frame ones, dropping some. The profile covers 75,000 or so clones, with around 83% appearing a single time and 3% to 4.5% taken by the ten largest. Sequencing was carried out using peripheral blood. The source is a middle-aged man with acute or convalescent COVID-19.

This chain links TRBV18 with TRBJ2-7; D is possibly TRBD1 (6 bases). Germline lookup yields CDR1 KGHSH and CDR2 LQKENI. The CDR3 has 13 residues. The V end was cut by 3 bases, the J end by 3 bases, with 9 bases between. The DNA of the CDR3 is TGTGCCAGCTCACCCTCAGGGGTCTACGAGCAGTACTTC. This codes for CASSPSGVYEQYF.

The CDR3 nucleotides read TGTGCCAGTAGTAAAGGTGACAGCCAAGATACGCAGTATTTT. Protein: CASSKGDSQDTQYF. The V call is TRBV19, the J call TRBJ2-3; weak D call: TRBD1 (5 bases). Looked up from germline, CDR1 is LNHDA and CDR2 is SQIVND (reference sequence). The CDR3 is 14 amino acids. V was clipped by 4 bases and J by 5 bases, with 13 bases between them.

V gene TRBV6-5 combines with J gene TRBJ2-7; 7 nucleotides line up with TRBD1. CDR3 length: 13 amino acids. CDR1 and CDR2 (germline): MNHEY, SVGAGI. Unmatched junction bases numbered 5, after V lost 5 bases and J lost 4 bases. The chain's CDR3 is CASSPGTAYEQYF. The DNA for the CDR3 is TGTGCCAGCAGTCCCGGGACAGCTTACGAGCAGTACTTC.

The chain carries TRBV19 and TRBJ2-2, with a tentative D call TRBD2 (6 bases). The CDR3 sequence is 16 residues long. Germline assignment: CDR1 LNHDA and CDR2 SQIVND (reference sequence). Trimming shortened V by 3 bases and J by 3 bases, and 14 bases separated the two germline ends. The CDR3 DNA follows: TGTGCCAGTAGTATCGGAGGGCGCGGGTACACCGGGGAGCTGTTTTTT. It yields the protein CASSIGGRGYTGELFF.

The chain joins TRBV10-3 to TRBJ2-1, with 9 bases matching TRBD2. J gave up 2 bases and V 4 bases, and 6 bases lay outside the gene matches. This CDR3 is 16 amino acids long. The V gene's germline CDR1 is ENHRY and CDR2 SYGVKD. The CDR3 loop reads CAISATAGGTYNEQFF. The CDR3 DNA reads as TGTGCCATCAGTGCTACCGCGGGAGGGACCTACAATGAGCAGTTCTTC.

The chain carries TRBV4-1 and TRBJ2-7; 8 bases agree with TRBD1. The germline CDR1 and CDR2 sequences are MGHRA and YSYEKL. This CDR3 spans 14 amino acids. The V segment lost 1 base and the J segment 3 bases; nucleotides outside the gene matches: 2. Here the CDR3 reads CASSQAGQGYEQYF. CDR3 in DNA: TGCGCCAGCAGCCAAGCCGGACAGGGCTACGAGCAGTACTTC.

This clone was counted a few times. This chain connects TRBV9 to TRBJ1-2; a possible D gene is TRBD1 (6 bases). The CDR3 runs to 15 residues. Germline V CDR1 and CDR2: SGDLS, YYNGEE. V gave up 3 bases and J gave up 4 bases, with 16 bases separating them. This CDR3 reads CASSANRDGPYGYTF. CDR3 nucleotide sequence: TGTGCCAGCAGCGCCAACAGGGACGGCCCCTATGGCTACACCTTC.

The chain is built from TRBV23-1 and TRBJ2-7; possibly TRBD1 for D (6 bases). TRBV23-1 is marked as an open reading frame, function uncertain. V dropped 7 bases and J dropped 3 bases, with 16 bases sitting between them. This CDR3 comprises 14 residues. CDR3 loop: CASNTGHRDYEQYF. The CDR3, as DNA: TGCGCCAGCAACACGGGGCACAGGGACTACGAGCAGTACTTC.

The chain employs TRBV7-6 and TRBJ1-3, with a tentative D call TRBD1 (6 bases). V lost 1 base and J lost 8, with 21 bases in between. Per germline, CDR1 SGHVS and CDR2 FNYEAQ. CDR3 size: 17 residues. DNA for the CDR3: TGTGCCAGCAGCTTAGGGACGGGACACTCCGTCGGTGACACCATATATTTT. As protein: CASSLGTGHSVGDTIYF.

As DNA, the CDR3 is TGTGCCAGCTCCGGGTCTAACTATGGCTACACCTTC. Translated: CASSGSNYGYTF. The V call is TRBV18, the J call TRBJ1-2; the D is unclear. Between the trimmed V and J ends, which lost 6 bases and 0 bases, there was a span of 5 bases. Germline values: CDR1 KGHSH, CDR2 LQKENI. The CDR3 runs 12 residues.

The V call is TRBV30, the J call TRBJ1-4, with TRBD1 matching 8 bases. V was clipped by 0 bases and J by 3 bases; unmatched bases: 0. This CDR3 comprises 14 residues. Germline V lookup: CDR1 GTSNPN, CDR2 SVGIG (reference sequence). This CDR3 reads CAWSVQGANEKLFF. The DNA for the CDR3 is TGTGCCTGGAGTGTACAGGGGGCTAATGAAAAACTGTTTTTT. The full variable domain, its missing parts supplied by reference TRBV30 and TRBJ1-4, is SQTIHQWPATLVQPVGSPLSLECTVEGTSNPNLYWYRQAAGRGLQLLFYSVGIGQISSEVPQNLSASRPQDRQFILSSKKLLLSDSGFYLCAWSVQGANEKLFFGSGTQLSVL.

This clone was recorded once. DNA for the CDR3: TGTGCCTGGAGTTTTTCGACAGGGGGGTACGAGCAGTACTTC. It is translated as CAWSFSTGGYEQYF. This sequence joins TRBV30 and TRBJ2-7; TRBD1 aligns across 9 bases. The J segment lost 4 bases and the V segment lost 2 bases, leaving 6 bases of the junction unmatched. The germline V gene encodes CDR1 GTSNPN and CDR2 SVGIG (reference sequence). The CDR3 covers 14 residues.

Concerning this clone itself: Other DNA sequences within the sample encode an identical CDR3. The J gene is TRBJ1-1, the V gene TRBV7-2, with a possible D match to TRBD1 (5 bases). Trimming took off 5 bases at V and 2 bases at J, with 9 bases between the two ends. CDR1 is SGHTA, CDR2 FQGNSA, per germline. The CDR3 runs 13 residues. CDR3 amino acids: CASSPQGNTEAFF. CDR3 sequence (DNA): TGTGCCAGCAGCCCTCAGGGCAACACTGAAGCTTTCTTT. The full variable domain, in which reference TRBV7-2 and TRBJ1-1 provide the parts outside the CDR3, is GAGVSQSPSNKVTEKGKDVELRCDPISGHTALYWYRQSLGQGLEFLIYFQGNSAPDKSGLPSDRFSAERTGGSVSTLTIQRTQQEDSAVYLCASSPQGNTEAFFGQGTRLTVV.

This clone was seen more than once but under ten times. The J gene is TRBJ2-2, the V gene TRBV18; a possible D gene is TRBD1 (5 bases). Germline lookup yields CDR1 KGHSH and CDR2 LQKENI. The CDR3 covers 15 residues. The V and J ends lost 0 bases and 1 base respectively, with 6 bases between them. CDR3 nucleotides: TGTGCCAGCTCACCACCAGGACAGAACACCGGGGAGCTGTTTTTT. Translated, it gives CASSPPGQNTGELFF.

This chain joins TRBV24-1 and TRBJ2-1, with 10 bases aligning to TRBD2. Per the germline V gene, CDR1 is KGHDR and CDR2 is SFDVKD. This CDR3 has 15 amino acids. The junction had 6 bases not matched to a gene; V was cut back by 9 bases and J by 2 bases. For the CDR3, the DNA is TGTGCCACCCAGCGGGAGGGGGCTACCTACAATGAGCAGTTCTTC. Translating gives CATQREGATYNEQFF.